This T cell receptor beta chain was identified during a study of T-cell reconstitution after alpha-beta-depleted transplantation in children. For TCRbeta, the library was prepared with unique molecular identifiers. TCRdb fed the PCR reads into MiXCR, producing one record per CDR3 protein. This table holds around 250,000 distinct CDR3 sequences, around 25% found once. This clonotype originated in a girl aged 2-10 years with Fanconi anemia, due to receive a stem cell transplant. Sample: PBMCs, taken before TCRalphabeta/CD19-depleted stem cell transplant.

CDR3 coding DNA: TGCAGTGCTAGGACGGTCTATGGCTACACCTTC. Translation: CSARTVYGYTF. V and J are TRBV20-1 and TRBJ1-2; D unresolved. CDR1 and CDR2 (germline): DFQATT, SNEGSKA (reference sequence). V shed 3 bases and J shed 4 bases, with 6 bases lying between them. CDR3 size: 11 residues.